The 10 T cell receptor beta chains given below trace back to one sample, sequenced in a study of chemoradiotherapy in HPV16-positive cancers. Sequencing used immunoSEQ multiplex PCR; TCRdb keeps in-frame clones, though not all of them. The sample gives just over 7,500 clones, about 86% of which show up once; 2.5% to 3% is in the top ten. Source: blood, taken from a patient who underwent chemoradiotherapy. These receptors originate from a human donor with HPV-associated anogenital cancer.

The V call is TRBV27, the J call TRBJ1-5; 7 bases are shared with TRBD1. Germline V gene lookup returns CDR1 MNHEY and CDR2 SMNVEV (reference sequence). V was pared by 5 bases and J by 2 bases, with 6 bases of the junction left unmatched. The CDR3 extends over 15 amino acids. The CDR3 here is CASSLNTGGNQPQHF. The CDR3 nucleotides are TGTGCCAGCAGTCTTAACACAGGGGGCAATCAGCCCCAGCATTTT.

The chain joins TRBV27 to TRBJ1-6, with unresolved D. CDR1 and CDR2 from the germline V gene are MNHEY and SMNVEV (reference sequence). The CDR3 extends over 17 amino acids. V lost 5 bases and J 3 bases, leaving 17 bases between the germline ends. As DNA, the CDR3 is TGTGCCAGCAGTCCGAGTAGGGCGGCATACTATAATTCACCCCTCCACTTT. Its protein product is CASSPSRAAYYNSPLHF.

This clone was recorded a few times. The CDR3 protein is CASSSGQWSGDAFF. The CDR3 region has the DNA TGCGCCAGCAGCTCGGGACAGTGGAGCGGGGACGCTTTCTTT. The gene calls are TRBV5-1 and TRBJ1-1; 7 nucleotides line up with TRBD1. V lost 3 bases to trimming and J lost 11 bases; unmatched junction nucleotides: 13. Germline-derived CDR1 and CDR2 are SGHRS and YFSETQ. The CDR3 totals 14 residues. Together with reference TRBV5-1 and TRBJ1-1, the CDR3 gives the full variable domain: KAGVTQTPRYLIKTRGQQVTLSCSPISGHRSVSWYQQTPGQGLQFLFEYFSETQRNKGNFPGRFSGRQFSNSRSEMNVSTLELGDSALYLCASSSGQWSGDAFFGQGTRLTVV.

The chain links TRBV10-3 to TRBJ1-1; D uncertain. With 0 bases removed from V and 1 base from J, the gap between germline ends came to 9 bases. The germline V gene encodes CDR1 ENHRY and CDR2 SYGVKD. The CDR3 length is 15 residues. This CDR3 reads CAISESNQQNTEAFF. The DNA of the CDR3 is TGTGCCATCAGTGAGTCGAATCAGCAGAACACTGAAGCTTTCTTT.

This clone was seen just once. This chain links TRBV7-9 with TRBJ2-3; 8 bases map to TRBD2. The CDR3 has 18 residues. After removal of 5 bases from V and 3 bases from J, the junction contained 16 bases not matched to a gene. Germline CDR1 is SEHNR and CDR2 is FQNEAQ (reference sequence). The CDR3 DNA reads TGTGCCAGCAGCCCCTCCCCCAAACCGGGACTAGGAACAGATACGCAGTATTTT. It translates to CASSPSPKPGLGTDTQYF.

CDR3 protein: CASSITGGQETQYF. The CDR3 DNA reads as TGTGCCAGCAGCATTACAGGGGGCCAAGAGACCCAGTACTTC. V gene TRBV11-1 combines with J gene TRBJ2-5; TRBD1 matches at 8 bases. The CDR3 runs 14 residues. J lost 1 base, V lost 5 bases, and 3 bases had no gene match. Germline CDR1 is SGHAT and CDR2 is FQDESV (reference sequence).

The genes are TRBV5-5 and TRBJ1-5; D not certain. The ends were cut back, 0 bases at V and 4 bases at J, with 14 bases in the middle. Germline V gene sequence: CDR1 SGHKS, CDR2 YYEKEE (reference sequence). This CDR3 spans 16 amino acids. The CDR3 sequence is CASSLGSEHWNQPQHF. The CDR3 nucleotides read TGTGCCAGCAGCTTGGGGTCGGAGCACTGGAATCAGCCCCAGCATTTT.

The rearrangement joins TRBV7-2 to TRBJ1-1; D not resolved. The ends were cut back, 5 bases at V and 1 base at J, with 11 bases in the middle. The germline V gene has CDR1 SGHTA and CDR2 FQGNSA. This CDR3 has 14 residues. CDR3 sequence (DNA): TGTGCCAGCAGCCCCCGACGGACGAACACTGAAGCTTTCTTT. This encodes CASSPRRTNTEAFF.

The table lists this clone with a few counts. The chain is built from TRBV23-1 and TRBJ2-7; D unclear. TRBV23-1 is an ORF, with its function uncertain. The CDR3 extends over 13 amino acids. Trimming removed 3 bases from V and 4 bases from J, with 10 bases in between. In DNA form, the CDR3 reads TGCGCCAGCAGTCACGGACGGATATACGAGCAGTACTTC. Amino acids: CASSHGRIYEQYF.

The rearrangement joins TRBV20-1 to TRBJ2-1, with 7 bases matching TRBD1. This CDR3 comprises 11 residues. The junction had 4 bases not matched to a gene; V was cut back by 5 bases and J by 9 bases. CDR1 is DFQATT and CDR2 is SNEGSKA in the germline V gene (reference sequence). CDR3: CSAPQGIEQFF. The CDR3 coding sequence is TGCAGTGCTCCACAGGGGATTGAGCAGTTCTTC.